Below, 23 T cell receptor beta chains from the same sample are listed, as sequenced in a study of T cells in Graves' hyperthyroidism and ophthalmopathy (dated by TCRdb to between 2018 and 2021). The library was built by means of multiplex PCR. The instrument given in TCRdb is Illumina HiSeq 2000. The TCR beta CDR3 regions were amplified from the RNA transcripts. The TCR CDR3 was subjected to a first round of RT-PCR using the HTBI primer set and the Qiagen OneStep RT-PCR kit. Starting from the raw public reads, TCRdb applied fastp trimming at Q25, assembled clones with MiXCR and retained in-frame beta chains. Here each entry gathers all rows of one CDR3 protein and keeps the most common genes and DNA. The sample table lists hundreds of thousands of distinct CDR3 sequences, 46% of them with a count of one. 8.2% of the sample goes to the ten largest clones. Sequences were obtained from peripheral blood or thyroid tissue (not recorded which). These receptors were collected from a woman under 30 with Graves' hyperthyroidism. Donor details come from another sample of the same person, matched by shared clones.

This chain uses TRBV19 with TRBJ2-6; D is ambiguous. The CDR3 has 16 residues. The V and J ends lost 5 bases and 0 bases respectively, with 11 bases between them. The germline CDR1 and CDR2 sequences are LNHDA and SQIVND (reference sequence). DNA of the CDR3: TGTGCCAGTAGTTGGCGGTCTGCCTCTGGGGCCAACGTCCTGACTTTC. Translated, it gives CASSWRSASGANVLTF.

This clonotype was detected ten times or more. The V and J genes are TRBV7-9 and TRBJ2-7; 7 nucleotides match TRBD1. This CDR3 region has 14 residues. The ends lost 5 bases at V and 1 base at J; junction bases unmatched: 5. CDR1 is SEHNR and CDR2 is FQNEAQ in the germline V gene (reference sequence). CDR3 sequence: CASSAEGQSYEQYF. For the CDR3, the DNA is TGTGCCAGCAGCGCCGAGGGACAGTCCTACGAGCAGTACTTC.

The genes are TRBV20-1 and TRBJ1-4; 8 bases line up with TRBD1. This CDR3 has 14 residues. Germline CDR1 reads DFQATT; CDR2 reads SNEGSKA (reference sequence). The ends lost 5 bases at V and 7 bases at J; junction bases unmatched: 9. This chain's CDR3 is CSAYRTGQTEKLFF. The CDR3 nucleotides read TGCAGTGCTTATAGGACAGGGCAGACTGAAAAACTGTTTTTT.

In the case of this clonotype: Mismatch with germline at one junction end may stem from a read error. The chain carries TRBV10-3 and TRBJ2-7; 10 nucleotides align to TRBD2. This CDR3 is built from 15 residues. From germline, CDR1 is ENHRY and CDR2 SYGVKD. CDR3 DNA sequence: TGTGCCAGCAGTGAACTAGCGGGACCGCCCTACGAGCAGTACTTC. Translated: CASSELAGPPYEQYF.

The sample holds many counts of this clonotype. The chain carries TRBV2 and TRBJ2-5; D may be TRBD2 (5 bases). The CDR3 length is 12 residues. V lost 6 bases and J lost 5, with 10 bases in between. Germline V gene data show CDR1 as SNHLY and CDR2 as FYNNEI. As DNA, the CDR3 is TGTGCCAGCAGCCCAACGGGGGAGACCCAGTACTTC. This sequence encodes CASSPTGETQYF.

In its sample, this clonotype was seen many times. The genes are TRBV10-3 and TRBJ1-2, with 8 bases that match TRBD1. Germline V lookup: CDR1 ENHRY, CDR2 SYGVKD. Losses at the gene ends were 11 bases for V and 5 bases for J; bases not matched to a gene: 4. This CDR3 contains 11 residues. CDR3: CASRTGYGYTF. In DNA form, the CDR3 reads TGTGCCTCGAGGACAGGGTATGGCTACACCTTC.

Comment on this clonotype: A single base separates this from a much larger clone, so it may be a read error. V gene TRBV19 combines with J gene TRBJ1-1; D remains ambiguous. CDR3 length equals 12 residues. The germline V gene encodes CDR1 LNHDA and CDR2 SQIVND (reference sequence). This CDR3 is CAGRAGRTEAFF. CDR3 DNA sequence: TGTGCCGGTAGGGCAGGAAGGACTGAAGCTTTCTTT.

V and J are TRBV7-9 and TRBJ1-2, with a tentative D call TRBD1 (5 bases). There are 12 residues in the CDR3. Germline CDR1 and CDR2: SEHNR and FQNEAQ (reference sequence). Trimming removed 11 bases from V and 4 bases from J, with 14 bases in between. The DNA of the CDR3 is TGTGCCGCCTCCCGGGACTTCTATGGCTACACCTTC. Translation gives CAASRDFYGYTF.

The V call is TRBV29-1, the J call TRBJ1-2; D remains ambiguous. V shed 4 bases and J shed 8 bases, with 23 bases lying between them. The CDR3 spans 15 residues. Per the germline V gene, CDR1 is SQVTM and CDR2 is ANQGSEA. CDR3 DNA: TGCAGCGTTGTTCCAGGTTCGGGCAATGAGCGAGGCTACACCTTC. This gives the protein CSVVPGSGNERGYTF.

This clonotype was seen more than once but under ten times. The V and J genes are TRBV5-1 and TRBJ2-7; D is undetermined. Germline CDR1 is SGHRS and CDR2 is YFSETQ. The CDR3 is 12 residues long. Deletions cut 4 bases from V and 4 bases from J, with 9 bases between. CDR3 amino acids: CASSPESYEQYF. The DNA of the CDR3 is TGCGCCAGCAGCCCGGAGAGTTACGAGCAGTACTTC.

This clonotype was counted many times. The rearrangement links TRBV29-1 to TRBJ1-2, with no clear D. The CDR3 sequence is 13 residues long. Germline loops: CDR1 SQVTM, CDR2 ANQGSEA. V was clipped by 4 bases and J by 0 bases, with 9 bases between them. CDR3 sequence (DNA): TGCAGCGTTGCGGCGGGCGCTAACTATGGCTACACCTTC. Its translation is CSVAAGANYGYTF.

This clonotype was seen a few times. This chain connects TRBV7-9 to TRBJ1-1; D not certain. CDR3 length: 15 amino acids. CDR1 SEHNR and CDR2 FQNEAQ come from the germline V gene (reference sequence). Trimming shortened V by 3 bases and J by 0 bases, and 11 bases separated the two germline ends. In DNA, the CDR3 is TGTGCCAGCAGCTTTCCGCAGGCCATGAACACTGAAGCTTTCTTT. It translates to CASSFPQAMNTEAFF.

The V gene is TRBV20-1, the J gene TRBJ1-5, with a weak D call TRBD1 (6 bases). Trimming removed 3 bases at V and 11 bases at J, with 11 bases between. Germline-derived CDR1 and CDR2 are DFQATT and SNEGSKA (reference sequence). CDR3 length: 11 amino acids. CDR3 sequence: CSARGDTAQHF. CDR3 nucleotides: TGCAGTGCTAGGGGGGACACGGCCCAGCATTTT.

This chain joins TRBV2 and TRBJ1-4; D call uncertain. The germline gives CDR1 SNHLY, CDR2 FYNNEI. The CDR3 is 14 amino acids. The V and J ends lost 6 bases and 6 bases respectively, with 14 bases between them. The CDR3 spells CASRADNQDEKLFF. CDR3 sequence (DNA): TGTGCCAGCAGGGCCGACAATCAGGATGAAAAACTGTTTTTT.

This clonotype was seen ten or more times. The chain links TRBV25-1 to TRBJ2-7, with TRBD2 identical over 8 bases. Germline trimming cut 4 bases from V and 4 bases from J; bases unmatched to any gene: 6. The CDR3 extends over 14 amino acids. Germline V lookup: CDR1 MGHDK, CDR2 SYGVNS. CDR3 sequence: CASSVPGGEYEQYF. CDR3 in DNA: TGTGCCAGCAGTGTCCCGGGAGGGGAATACGAGCAGTACTTC.

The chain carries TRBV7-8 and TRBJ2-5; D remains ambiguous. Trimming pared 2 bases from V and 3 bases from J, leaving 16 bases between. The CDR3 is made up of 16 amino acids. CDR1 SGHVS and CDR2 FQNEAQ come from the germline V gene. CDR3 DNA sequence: TGTGCCAGCAGCTTAAACGCGGCAGATAACAAAGAGACCCAGTACTTC. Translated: CASSLNAADNKETQYF.

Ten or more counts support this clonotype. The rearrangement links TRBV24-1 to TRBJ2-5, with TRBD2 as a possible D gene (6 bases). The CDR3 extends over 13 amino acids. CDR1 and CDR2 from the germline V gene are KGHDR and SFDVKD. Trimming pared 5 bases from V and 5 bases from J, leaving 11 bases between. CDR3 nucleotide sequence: TGTGCCACCAGTGTGCAGGGACTGGAGACCCAGTACTTC. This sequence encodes CATSVQGLETQYF.

DNA for the CDR3: TGTGCCAGCAGCCTGGGGACAGGGGGTCGTGGCTACACCTTC. Protein product: CASSLGTGGRGYTF. The chain uses TRBV25-1 and TRBJ1-2; the match to TRBD1 covers 11 bases. J gave up 7 bases and V 6 bases, and 7 bases lay outside the gene matches. CDR1 and CDR2 from the germline V gene are MGHDK and SYGVNS. The CDR3 is 14 residues long.

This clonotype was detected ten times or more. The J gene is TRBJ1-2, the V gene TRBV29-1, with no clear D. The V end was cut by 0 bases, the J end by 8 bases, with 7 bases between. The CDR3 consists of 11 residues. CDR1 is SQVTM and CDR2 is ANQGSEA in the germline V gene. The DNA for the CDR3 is TGCAGCGTTGAAGATCTTCGAGGCTACACCTTC. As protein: CSVEDLRGYTF.

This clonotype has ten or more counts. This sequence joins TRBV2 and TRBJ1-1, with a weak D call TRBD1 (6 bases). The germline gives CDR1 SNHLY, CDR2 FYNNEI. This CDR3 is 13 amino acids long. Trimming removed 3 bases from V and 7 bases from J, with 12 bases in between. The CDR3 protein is CASSDQGLIEAFF. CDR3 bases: TGTGCCAGCAGTGATCAGGGGTTAATTGAAGCTTTCTTT.

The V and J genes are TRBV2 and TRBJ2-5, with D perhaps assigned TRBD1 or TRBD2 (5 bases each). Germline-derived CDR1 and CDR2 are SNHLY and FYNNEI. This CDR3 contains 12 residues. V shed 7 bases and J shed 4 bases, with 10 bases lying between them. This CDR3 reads CASNPGLETQYF. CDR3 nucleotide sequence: TGTGCCAGCAACCCGGGGCTAGAGACCCAGTACTTC.

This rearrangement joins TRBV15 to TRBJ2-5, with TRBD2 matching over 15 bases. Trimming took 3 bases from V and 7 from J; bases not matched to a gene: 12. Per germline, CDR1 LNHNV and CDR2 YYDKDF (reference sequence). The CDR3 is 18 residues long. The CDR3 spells CATSSRRTSGRAAGTQYF. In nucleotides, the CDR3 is TGTGCCACCAGCAGTAGGAGGACTAGCGGGAGGGCCGCCGGGACCCAGTACTTC.

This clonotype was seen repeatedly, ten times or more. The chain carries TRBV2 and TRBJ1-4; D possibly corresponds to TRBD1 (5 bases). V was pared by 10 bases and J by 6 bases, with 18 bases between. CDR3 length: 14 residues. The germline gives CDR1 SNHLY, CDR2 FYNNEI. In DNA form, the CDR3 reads TGTGCCATTCGTCGCCGGGGGGAAGATGAAAAACTGTTTTTT. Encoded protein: CAIRRRGEDEKLFF.